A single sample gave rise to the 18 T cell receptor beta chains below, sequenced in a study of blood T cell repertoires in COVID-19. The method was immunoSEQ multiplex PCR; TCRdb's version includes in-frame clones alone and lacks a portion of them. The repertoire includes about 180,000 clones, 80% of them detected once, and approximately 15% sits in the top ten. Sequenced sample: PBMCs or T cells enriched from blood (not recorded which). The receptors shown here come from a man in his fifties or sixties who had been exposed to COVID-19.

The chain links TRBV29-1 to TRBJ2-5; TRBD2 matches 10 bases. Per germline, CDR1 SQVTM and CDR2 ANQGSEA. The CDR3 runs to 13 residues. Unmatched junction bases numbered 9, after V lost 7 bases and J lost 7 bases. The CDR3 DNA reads TGCAGCGCGGGGACTAGCGAGGGAAGGACCCAGTACTTC. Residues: CSAGTSEGRTQYF.

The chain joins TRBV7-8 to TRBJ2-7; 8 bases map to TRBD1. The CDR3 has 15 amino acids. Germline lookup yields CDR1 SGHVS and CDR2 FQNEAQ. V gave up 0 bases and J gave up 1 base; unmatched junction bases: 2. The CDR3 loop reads CASSLAGQGSYEQYF. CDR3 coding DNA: TGTGCCAGCAGCTTAGCTGGACAGGGTTCCTACGAGCAGTACTTC.

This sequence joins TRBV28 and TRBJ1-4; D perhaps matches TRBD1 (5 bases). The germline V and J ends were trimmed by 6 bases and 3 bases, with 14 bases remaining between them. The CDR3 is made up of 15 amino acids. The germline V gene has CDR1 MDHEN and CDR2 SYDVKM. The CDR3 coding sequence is TGTGCCAGCAGCCCAGCGGGGCCAGCTAATGAAAAACTGTTTTTT. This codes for CASSPAGPANEKLFF.

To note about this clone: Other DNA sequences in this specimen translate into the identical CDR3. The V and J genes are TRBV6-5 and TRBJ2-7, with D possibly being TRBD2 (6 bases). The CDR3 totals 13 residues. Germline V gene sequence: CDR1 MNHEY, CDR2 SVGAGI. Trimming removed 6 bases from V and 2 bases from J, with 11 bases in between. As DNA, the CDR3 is TGTGCCAGCAGGGATAGCGGTACCTACGAGCAGTACTTC. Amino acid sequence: CASRDSGTYEQYF.

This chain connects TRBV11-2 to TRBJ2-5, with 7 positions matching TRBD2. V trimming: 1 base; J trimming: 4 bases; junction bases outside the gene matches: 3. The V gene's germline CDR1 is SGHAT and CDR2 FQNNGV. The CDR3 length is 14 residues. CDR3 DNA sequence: TGTGCCAGCAGCTTAGGGGGGGGAACAGAGACCCAGTACTTC. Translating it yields CASSLGGGTETQYF.

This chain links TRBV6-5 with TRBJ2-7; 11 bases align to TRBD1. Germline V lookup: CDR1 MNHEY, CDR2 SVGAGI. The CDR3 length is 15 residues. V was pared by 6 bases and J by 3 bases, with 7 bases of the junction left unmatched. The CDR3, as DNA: TGTGCCAGCAGGCCCGGGACAGGGGGAATCTACGAGCAGTACTTC. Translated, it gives CASRPGTGGIYEQYF.

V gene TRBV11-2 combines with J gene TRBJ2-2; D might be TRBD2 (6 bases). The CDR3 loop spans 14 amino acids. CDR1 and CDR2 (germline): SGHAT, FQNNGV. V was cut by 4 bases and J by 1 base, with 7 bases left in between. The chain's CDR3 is CASSSRGNTGELFF. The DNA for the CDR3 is TGTGCCAGCAGCTCGCGGGGGAACACCGGGGAGCTGTTTTTT.

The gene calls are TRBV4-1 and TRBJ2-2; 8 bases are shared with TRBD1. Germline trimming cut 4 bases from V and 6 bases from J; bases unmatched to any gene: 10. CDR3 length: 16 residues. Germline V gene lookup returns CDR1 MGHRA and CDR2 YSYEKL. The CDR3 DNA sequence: TGCGCCAGCAGCCTCCTCTTTGGACAGGGCGCCGGGGAGCTGTTTTTT. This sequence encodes CASSLLFGQGAGELFF.

The CDR3 reads CATSRGLAGGEQFF. CDR3 nucleotide sequence: TGTGCCACCAGCAGAGGACTAGCGGGAGGAGAGCAGTTCTTC. The chain carries TRBV15 and TRBJ2-1, with 13 bases matching TRBD2. The CDR3 totals 14 residues. V gave up 1 base and J gave up 10 bases; unmatched junction bases: 1. In germline, CDR1 is LNHNV, CDR2 YYDKDF (reference sequence).

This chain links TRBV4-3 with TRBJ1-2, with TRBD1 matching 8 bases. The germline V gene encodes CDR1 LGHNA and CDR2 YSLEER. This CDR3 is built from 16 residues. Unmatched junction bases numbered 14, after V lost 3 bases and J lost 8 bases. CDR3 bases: TGCGCCAGCAGCCAGGACCGGACAGGGCGTCCGGGAGGCTACACCTTC. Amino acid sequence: CASSQDRTGRPGGYTF.

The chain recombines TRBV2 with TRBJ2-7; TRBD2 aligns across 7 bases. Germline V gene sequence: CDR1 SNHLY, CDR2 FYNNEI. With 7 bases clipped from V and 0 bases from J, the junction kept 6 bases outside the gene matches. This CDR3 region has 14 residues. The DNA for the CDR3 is TGTGCCAGCACTCCGGCTAGCGGCTCCTACGAGCAGTACTTC. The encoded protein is CASTPASGSYEQYF.

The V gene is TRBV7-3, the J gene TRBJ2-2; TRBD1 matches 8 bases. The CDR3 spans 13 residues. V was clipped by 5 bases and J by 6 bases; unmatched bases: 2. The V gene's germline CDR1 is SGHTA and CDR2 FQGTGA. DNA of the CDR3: TGTGCCAGCAGCCCACAGGGGGCCGGGGAGCTGTTTTTT. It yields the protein CASSPQGAGELFF.

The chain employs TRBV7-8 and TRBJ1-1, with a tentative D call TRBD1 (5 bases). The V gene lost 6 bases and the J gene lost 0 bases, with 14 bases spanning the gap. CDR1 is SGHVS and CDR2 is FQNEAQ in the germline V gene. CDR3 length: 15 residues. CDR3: CASSLVETVNTEAFF. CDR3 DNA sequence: TGTGCCAGCAGTCTCGTTGAGACAGTGAACACTGAAGCTTTCTTT.

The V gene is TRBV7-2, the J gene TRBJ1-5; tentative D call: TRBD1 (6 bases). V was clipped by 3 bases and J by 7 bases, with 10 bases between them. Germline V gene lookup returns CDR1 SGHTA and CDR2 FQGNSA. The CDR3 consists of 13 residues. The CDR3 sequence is CASSFEGDQPQHF. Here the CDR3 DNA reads TGTGCCAGCAGCTTTGAGGGGGACCAGCCCCAGCATTTT.

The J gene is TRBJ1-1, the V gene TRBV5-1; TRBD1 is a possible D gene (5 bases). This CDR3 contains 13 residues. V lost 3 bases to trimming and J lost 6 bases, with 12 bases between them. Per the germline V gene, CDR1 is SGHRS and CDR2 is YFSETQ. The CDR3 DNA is TGCGCCAGCAGCTCCAACGGGGGGTCTGAAGCTTTCTTT. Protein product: CASSSNGGSEAFF.

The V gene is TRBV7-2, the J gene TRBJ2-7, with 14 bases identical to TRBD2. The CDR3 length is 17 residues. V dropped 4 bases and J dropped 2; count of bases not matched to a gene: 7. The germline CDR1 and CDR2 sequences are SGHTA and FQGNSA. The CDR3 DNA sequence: TGTGCCAGCAGCTCCCCCCCGGGACTAGCGGGGGCCTACGAGCAGTACTTC. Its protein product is CASSSPPGLAGAYEQYF.

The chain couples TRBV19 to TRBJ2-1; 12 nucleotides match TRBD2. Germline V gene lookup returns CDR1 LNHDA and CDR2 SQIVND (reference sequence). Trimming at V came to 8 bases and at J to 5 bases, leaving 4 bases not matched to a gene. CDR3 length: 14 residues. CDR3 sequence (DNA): TGTGCCAGTTCTCTAGCGGGAGGGAACAATGAGCAGTTCTTC. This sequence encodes CASSLAGGNNEQFF. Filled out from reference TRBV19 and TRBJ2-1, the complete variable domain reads DGGITQSPKYLFRKEGQNVTLSCEQNLNHDAMYWYRQDPGQGLRLIYYSQIVNDFQKGDIAEGYSVSREKKESFPLTVTSAQKNPTAFYLCASSLAGGNNEQFFGPGTRLTVL.

In nucleotides, the CDR3 is TGTGCCTGGAGTGGAACAGGACGAGGGGGCGAGCAGTACTTC. The encoded protein is CAWSGTGRGGEQYF. This chain joins TRBV30 and TRBJ2-7; D perhaps matches TRBD1 (6 bases). The CDR3 consists of 14 residues. The V end was cut by 1 base, the J end by 6 bases, with 16 bases between. The germline V gene has CDR1 GTSNPN and CDR2 SVGIG (reference sequence).